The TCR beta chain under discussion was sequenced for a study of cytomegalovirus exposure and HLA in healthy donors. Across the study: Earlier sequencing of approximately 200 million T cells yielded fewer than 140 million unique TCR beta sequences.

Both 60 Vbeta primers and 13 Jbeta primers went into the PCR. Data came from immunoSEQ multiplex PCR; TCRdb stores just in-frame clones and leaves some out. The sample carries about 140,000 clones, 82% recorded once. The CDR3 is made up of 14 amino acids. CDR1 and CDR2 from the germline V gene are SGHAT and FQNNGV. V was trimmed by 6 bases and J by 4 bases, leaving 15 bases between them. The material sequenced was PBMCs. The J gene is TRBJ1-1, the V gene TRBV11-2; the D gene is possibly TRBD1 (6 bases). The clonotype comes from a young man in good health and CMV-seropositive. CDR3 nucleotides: TGTGCCAGCAGTCTAGGGGGGGCGACCACTGAAGCTTTCTTT. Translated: CASSLGGATTEAFF. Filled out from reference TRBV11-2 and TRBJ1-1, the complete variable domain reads EAGVAQSPRYKIIEKRQSVAFWCNPISGHATLYWYQQILGQGPKLLIQFQNNGVVDDSQLPKDRFSAERLKGVDSTLKIQPAKLEDSAVYLCASSLGGATTEAFFGQGTRLTVV.